This TCR beta chain was observed in a study of cytomegalovirus exposure and HLA in healthy donors. A note on this clone: Its target is unknown.

The PCR made use of 60 Vbeta and 13 Jbeta primers. Here immunoSEQ multiplex PCR was the method, and the copy in TCRdb shows in-frame clones only, minus some. The sample is made up of over 50,000 clones, and the top ten hold roughly 9% of it. Germline V gives CDR1 MGHRA, CDR2 YSYEKL. The CDR3 spans 16 residues. V lost 4 bases to trimming and J lost 4 bases; unmatched junction nucleotides: 7. Donors consisted of healthy bone marrow donors. Study observations and caveats: A few of the chains that were CMV-associated were confirmed in vitro to be specific for CMV antigens.

This chain connects TRBV4-1 to TRBJ2-1, with TRBD2 identical over 10 bases. The TCR originated in a man aged 50 to 59 in good health and CMV-seropositive. The sequenced sample was PBMCs. The CDR3 sequence is CASSLNPGLAYNEQFF. CDR3 nucleotide sequence: TGCGCCAGCAGCCTAAACCCGGGACTAGCGTACAATGAGCAGTTCTTC.